This TCR beta chain was retrieved from a study of early T cells in non-severe SARS-CoV-2 infection. Study-wide results and caveats: A preference for anti-spike CD8 responses marked VDJdb matching, which missed private and CD4 specificities.

Germline V lookup: CDR1 SGHNT, CDR2 YENEEA. V was cut by 5 bases and J by 7 bases, with 14 bases left in between. The CDR3 loop spans 14 amino acids. Remarks on this clonotype: Its antigen is unknown.

Molecules of cDNA were individually given unique molecular identifiers that were attached to them. TCRdb re-called the 5' RACE reads with MiXCR, one entry per CDR3 protein. The table records about 44,000 distinct CDR3 sequences, less than 30% of them present only once. The chain links TRBV11-3 to TRBJ2-2, with unresolved D. The receptor comes from an adult who was a healthcare worker with PCR-confirmed SARS-CoV-2 infection or an uninfected control (not recorded which). Material: whole blood, obtained at baseline. The DNA for the CDR3 is TGTGCCAGCAGCCCGAGGTCTGTCGGCGGGGAGCTGTTTTTT. Protein sequence: CASSPRSVGGELFF.